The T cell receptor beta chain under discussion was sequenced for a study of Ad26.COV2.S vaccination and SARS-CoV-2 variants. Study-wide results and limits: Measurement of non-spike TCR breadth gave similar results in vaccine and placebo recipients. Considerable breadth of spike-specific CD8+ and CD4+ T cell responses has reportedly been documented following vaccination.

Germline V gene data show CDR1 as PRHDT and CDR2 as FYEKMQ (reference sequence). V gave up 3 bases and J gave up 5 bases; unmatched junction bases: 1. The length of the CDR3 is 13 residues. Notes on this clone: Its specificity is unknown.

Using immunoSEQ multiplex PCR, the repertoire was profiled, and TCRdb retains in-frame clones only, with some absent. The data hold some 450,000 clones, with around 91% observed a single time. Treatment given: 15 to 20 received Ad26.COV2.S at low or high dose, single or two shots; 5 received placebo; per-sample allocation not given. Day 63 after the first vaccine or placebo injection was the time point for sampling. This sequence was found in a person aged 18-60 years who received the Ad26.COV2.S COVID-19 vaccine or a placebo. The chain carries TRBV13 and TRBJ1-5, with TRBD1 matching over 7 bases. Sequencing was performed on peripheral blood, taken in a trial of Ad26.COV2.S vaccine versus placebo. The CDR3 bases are TGTGCCAGCAGCTTCGGGACAGATCAGCCCCAGCATTTT. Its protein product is CASSFGTDQPQHF.